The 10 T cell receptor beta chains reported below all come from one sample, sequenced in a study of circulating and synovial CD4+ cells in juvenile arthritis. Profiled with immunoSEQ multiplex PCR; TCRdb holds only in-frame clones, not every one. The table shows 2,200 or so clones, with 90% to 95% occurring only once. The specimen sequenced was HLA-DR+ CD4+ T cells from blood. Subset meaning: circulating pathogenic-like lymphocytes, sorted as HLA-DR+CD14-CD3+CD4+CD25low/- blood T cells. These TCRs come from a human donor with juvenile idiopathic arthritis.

In nucleotides, the CDR3 is TGTGCCACCAGAGCCCCGGGACAGGGGACCACCGGGGAGCTGTTTTTT. Translation gives CATRAPGQGTTGELFF. V usage is TRBV15 and J usage is TRBJ2-2; 10 bases align to TRBD1. The CDR3 totals 16 residues. The V segment lost 6 bases and the J segment 4 bases; nucleotides outside the gene matches: 8. Germline-derived CDR1 and CDR2 are LNHNV and YYDKDF (reference sequence). Based on the CDR3 plus reference TRBV15 and TRBJ2-2, the full variable domain is DAMVIQNPRYQVTQFGKPVTLSCSQTLNHNVMYWYQQKSSQAPKLLFHYYDKDFNNEADTPDNFQSRRPNTSFCFLDIRSPGLGDTAMYLCATRAPGQGTTGELFFGEGSRLTVL.

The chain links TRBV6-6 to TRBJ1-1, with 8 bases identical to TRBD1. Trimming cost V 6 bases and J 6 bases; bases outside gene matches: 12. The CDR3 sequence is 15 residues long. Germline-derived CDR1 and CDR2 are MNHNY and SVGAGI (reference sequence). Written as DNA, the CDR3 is TGTGCCAGCAGGGACTCCAGGGGGCTTTGGGCTGAAGCTTTCTTT. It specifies CASRDSRGLWAEAFF.

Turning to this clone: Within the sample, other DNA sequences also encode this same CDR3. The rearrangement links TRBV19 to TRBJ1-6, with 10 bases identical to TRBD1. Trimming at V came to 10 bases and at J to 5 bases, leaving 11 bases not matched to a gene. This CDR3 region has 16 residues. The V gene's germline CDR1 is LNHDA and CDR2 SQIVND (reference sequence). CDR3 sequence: CATRQGAVKDNSPLHF. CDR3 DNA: TGTGCCACAAGACAGGGGGCGGTCAAGGATAATTCACCCCTCCACTTT. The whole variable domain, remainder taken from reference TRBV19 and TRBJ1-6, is DGGITQSPKYLFRKEGQNVTLSCEQNLNHDAMYWYRQDPGQGLRLIYYSQIVNDFQKGDIAEGYSVSREKKESFPLTVTSAQKNPTAFYLCATRQGAVKDNSPLHFGNGTRLTVT.

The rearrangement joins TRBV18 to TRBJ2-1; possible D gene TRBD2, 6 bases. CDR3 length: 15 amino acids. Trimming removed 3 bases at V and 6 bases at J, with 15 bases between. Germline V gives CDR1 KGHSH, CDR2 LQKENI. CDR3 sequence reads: CASSPVGGDVNEQFF. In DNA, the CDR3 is TGTGCCAGCTCACCTGTGGGAGGAGACGTCAATGAGCAGTTCTTC.

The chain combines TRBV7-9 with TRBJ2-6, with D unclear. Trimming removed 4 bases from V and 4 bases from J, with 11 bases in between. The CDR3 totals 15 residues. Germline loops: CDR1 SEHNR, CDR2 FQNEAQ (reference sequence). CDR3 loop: CASSSQAPGANVLTF. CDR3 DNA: TGTGCCAGCAGCTCGCAGGCCCCCGGGGCCAACGTCCTGACTTTC. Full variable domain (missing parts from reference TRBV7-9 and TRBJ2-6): DTGVSQNPRHKITKRGQNVTFRCDPISEHNRLYWYRQTLGQGPEFLTYFQNEAQLEKSRLLSDRFSAERPKGSFSTLEIQRTEQGDSAMYLCASSSQAPGANVLTFGAGSRLTVL.

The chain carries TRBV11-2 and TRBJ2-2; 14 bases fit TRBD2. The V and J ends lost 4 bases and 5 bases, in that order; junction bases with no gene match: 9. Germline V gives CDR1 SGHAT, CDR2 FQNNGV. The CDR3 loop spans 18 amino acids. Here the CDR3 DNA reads TGTGCCAGCAGCTCGACTAGCGGGAGGGCCTTGCTAACCGGGGAGCTGTTTTTT. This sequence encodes CASSSTSGRALLTGELFF.

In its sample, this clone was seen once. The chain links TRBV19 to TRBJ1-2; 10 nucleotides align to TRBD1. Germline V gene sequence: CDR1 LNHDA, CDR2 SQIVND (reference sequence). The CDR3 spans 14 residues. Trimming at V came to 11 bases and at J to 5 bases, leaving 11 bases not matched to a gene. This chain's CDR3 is CAASSRDRGYGYTF. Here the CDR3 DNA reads TGTGCCGCCAGTAGTCGGGACAGGGGATATGGCTACACCTTC.

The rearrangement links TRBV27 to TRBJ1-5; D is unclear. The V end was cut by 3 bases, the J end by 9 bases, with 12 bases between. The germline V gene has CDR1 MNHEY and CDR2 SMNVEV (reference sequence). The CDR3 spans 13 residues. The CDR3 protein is CASSFQDWGPQHF. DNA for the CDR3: TGTGCCAGCAGTTTTCAGGACTGGGGGCCCCAGCATTTT.

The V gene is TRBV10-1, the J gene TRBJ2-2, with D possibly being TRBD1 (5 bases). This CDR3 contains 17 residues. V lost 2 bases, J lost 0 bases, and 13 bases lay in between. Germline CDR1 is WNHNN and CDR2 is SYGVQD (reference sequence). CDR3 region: CASSEDGRTPNTGELFF. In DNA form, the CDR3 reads TGCGCCAGCAGTGAGGACGGACGGACACCGAACACCGGGGAGCTGTTTTTT.

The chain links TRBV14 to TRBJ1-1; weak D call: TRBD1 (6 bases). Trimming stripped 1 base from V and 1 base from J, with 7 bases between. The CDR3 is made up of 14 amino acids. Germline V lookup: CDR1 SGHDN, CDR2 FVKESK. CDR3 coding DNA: TGTGCCAGCAGCCAAGTAGGGGGGAACACTGAAGCTTTCTTT. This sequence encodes CASSQVGGNTEAFF.